The rows below give T cell receptor beta chains drawn from one sample of a study of circulating CD8 cells and anti-PD-1 response in melanoma. One entry per CDR3 protein, called by TCRdb with MiXCR from the reads. The sample includes 2,000 or so distinct CDR3 sequences, 7.8% seen only once; the top ten take 6.5% to 9.5%. Material: CD8+ T cells from PBMCs, obtained at baseline or after one month of anti-PD-1 therapy (not recorded which). Source of these receptors: a human donor with melanoma. CDR3s include the opening cysteine and the closing phenylalanine or tryptophan. A D gene is named only where the DNA matches it firmly. Clone size, where shown, is once, few, many, or a class for clones that have expanded.

TGTGCCAGCAGCAAAGCGGCAGATGAGCAGTTCTTC	CASSKAADEQFF	TRBV21-1	large	TRBJ2-1	NA
TGTGCCAGCAGGGATCCGGGACGCCAATCTAGCACAGATACGCAGTATTTT	CASRDPGRQSSTDTQYF	TRBV28	medium-sized	TRBJ2-3	NA
TGTGCCAGTAGTATGCTAGCTGGCACAGATACGCAGTATTTT	CASSMLAGTDTQYF	TRBV19	medium-sized	TRBJ2-3	NA
TGTGCCAGCAGTTATCATATGGGGGCGTATGAAAAACTGTTTTTT	CASSYHMGAYEKLFF	TRBV6-5	medium-sized	TRBJ1-4	NA
TGTGCCAGCAGTTTGGGACCGAAGTCCTACGAGCAGTACTTC	CASSLGPKSYEQYF	TRBV27	medium-sized	TRBJ2-7	NA
TGCAGCGTGGAGGACAAAAGTCAATCCTACGAGCAGTACTTC	CSVEDKSQSYEQYF	TRBV29-1	few	TRBJ2-7	NA
TGCAGCGTTGTTAGCGGGGGGTACAATGAGCAGTTCTTC	CSVVSGGYNEQFF	TRBV29-1	large	TRBJ2-1	TRBD2
TGTGCCAGCCGTGAAGGGTTAGATTCACCCCTCCACTTT	CASREGLDSPLHF	TRBV28	medium-sized	TRBJ1-6	NA
TGTGCCAGCAGTACGACTAGTAGGGCTCCCGAGCAGTACTTC	CASSTTSRAPEQYF	TRBV28	medium-sized	TRBJ2-7	NA
TGTGCCAGCAGCTTGGTGGTGGGGTCTCCCACAGAAACGCAGTATTTT	CASSLVVGSPTETQYF	TRBV7-3	NA	TRBJ2-3	NA
TGCAGTGCTAGAGTATTAGCGGGAGTCTCCTACGAGCAGTACTTC	CSARVLAGVSYEQYF	TRBV20-1	few	TRBJ2-7	TRBD2
TGTGCCAGCAGCCCCCGCCTAGCGGGAGATGAGACCCAGTACTTC	CASSPRLAGDETQYF	TRBV7-2	medium-sized	TRBJ2-5	TRBD2
TGTGCCAGCAGTTCCTTATATCCGGGGGAGCAGTACTTC	CASSSLYPGEQYF	TRBV28	medium-sized	TRBJ2-7	NA